One sample yielded the 4 T cell receptor beta chains listed below, sequenced in a study of blood T cell repertoires in COVID-19. Profiling relied on immunoSEQ multiplex PCR, and the TCRdb table lists in-frame clones only, not all of them. The sample holds about 59,000 clones; around 83% are singletons and the top ten take 3.5%. The sample comprised peripheral blood. Receptor source: an elderly woman with acute or convalescent COVID-19.

The chain recombines TRBV9 with TRBJ1-4; D may be TRBD1 (6 bases). The V and J ends lost 2 bases and 7 bases respectively, with 12 bases between them. The CDR3 loop spans 14 amino acids. The germline gives CDR1 SGDLS, CDR2 YYNGEE. This CDR3 reads CASSVTGRSEKLFF. CDR3 sequence (DNA): TGTGCCAGCAGCGTGACAGGACGGAGTGAAAAACTGTTTTTT.

J is TRBJ2-2 and V is TRBV7-3, with TRBD2 identical over 7 bases. V lost 1 base to trimming and J lost 1 base; unmatched junction nucleotides: 6. Per the germline V gene, CDR1 is SGHTA and CDR2 is FQGTGA. The CDR3 loop spans 17 amino acids. DNA for the CDR3: TGTGCCAGCAGCTTAAGTAGGGCTAGCGGGAACACCGGGGAGCTGTTTTTT. This translates into CASSLSRASGNTGELFF.

The chain joins TRBV4-1 to TRBJ2-3; D call uncertain. The V gene lost 4 bases and the J gene lost 6 bases, with 8 bases spanning the gap. Germline CDR1 MGHRA, CDR2 YSYEKL. The CDR3 totals 12 residues. CDR3 sequence: CASSRARDTQYF. As DNA, the CDR3 is TGCGCCAGCAGCCGGGCTCGGGATACGCAGTATTTT.

The rearrangement links TRBV5-1 to TRBJ1-2; D is ambiguous. The germline CDR1 and CDR2 sequences are SGHRS and YFSETQ. The CDR3 extends over 13 amino acids. Trimming removed 7 bases at V and 2 bases at J, with 12 bases between. CDR3 sequence (DNA): TGCGCCAGCCACGAGGGAGGGAACTATGGCTACACCTTC. Protein sequence: CASHEGGNYGYTF.